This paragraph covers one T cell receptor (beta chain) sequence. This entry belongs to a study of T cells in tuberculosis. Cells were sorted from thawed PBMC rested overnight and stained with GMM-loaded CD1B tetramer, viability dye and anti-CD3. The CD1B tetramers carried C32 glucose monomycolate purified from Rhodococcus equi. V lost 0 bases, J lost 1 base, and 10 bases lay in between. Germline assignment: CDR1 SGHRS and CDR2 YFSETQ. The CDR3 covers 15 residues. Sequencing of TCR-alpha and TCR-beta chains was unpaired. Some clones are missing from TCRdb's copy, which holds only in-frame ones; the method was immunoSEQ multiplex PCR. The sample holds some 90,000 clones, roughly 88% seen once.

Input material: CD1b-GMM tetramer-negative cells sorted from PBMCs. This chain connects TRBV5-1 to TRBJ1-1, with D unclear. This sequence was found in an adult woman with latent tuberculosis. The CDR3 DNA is TGCGCCAGCAGCTTGGGGGTAAGAGGGAACACTGAAGCTTTCTTT. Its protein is CASSLGVRGNTEAFF. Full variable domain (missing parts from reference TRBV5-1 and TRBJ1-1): KAGVTQTPRYLIKTRGQQVTLSCSPISGHRSVSWYQQTPGQGLQFLFEYFSETQRNKGNFPGRFSGRQFSNSRSEMNVSTLELGDSALYLCASSLGVRGNTEAFFGQGTRLTVV.